One and the same sample provided the 10 T cell receptor beta chains below, sequenced in a study of early T cells in non-severe SARS-CoV-2 infection. MiXCR was run by TCRdb on the 5' RACE reads, yielding one entry per CDR3 protein. This repertoire shows some 56,000 distinct CDR3 sequences, over 9.5% found once; its top ten account for roughly 6%. The material sequenced was whole blood. Source of these receptors: an adult who was a healthcare worker with PCR-confirmed SARS-CoV-2 infection or an uninfected control (not recorded which).

This clonotype has ten or more counts. The chain links TRBV5-6 to TRBJ2-1; D gene unclear. Deletions cut 5 bases from V and 6 bases from J, with 12 bases between. The germline V gene encodes CDR1 SGHDT and CDR2 YYEEEE. This CDR3 spans 13 amino acids. This CDR3 reads CASRSGRTNEQFF. In nucleotides, the CDR3 is TGTGCCAGCAGGTCTGGACGTACCAATGAGCAGTTCTTC.

This clonotype was detected many times. The chain couples TRBV12-3 or TRBV12-4 to TRBJ1-1; 7 bases align to TRBD1. The CDR3 has 13 residues. V lost 3 bases, J lost 4 bases, and 2 bases stayed unmatched. CDR3 loop: CASSFAGGTEAFF. In DNA, the CDR3 is TGTGCCAGCAGTTTTGCAGGGGGCACTGAAGCTTTCTTT.

This CDR3 reads CATSNPDSRGDTQYF. The CDR3 DNA reads TGTGCCACCAGTAATCCGGACTCCCGAGGAGATACGCAGTATTTT. The chain carries TRBV24-1 and TRBJ2-3, with D maybe TRBD2 (5 bases). Trimming pared 6 bases from V and 5 bases from J, leaving 17 bases between. This CDR3 contains 15 residues. Germline V gives CDR1 KGHDR, CDR2 SFDVKD.

The chain is built from TRBV4-1 and TRBJ2-1; 14 bases map to TRBD2. CDR3 length: 16 residues. V lost 1 base and J lost 7; bases outside the gene matches: 3. Germline V gene data show CDR1 as MGHRA and CDR2 as YSYEKL. CDR3 nucleotides: TGCGCCAGCAGCCAAGCGGGACTAGCGGGAGTTAATGAGCAGTTCTTC. Translating gives CASSQAGLAGVNEQFF.

This clonotype showed up many times. This chain uses TRBV6-2 or TRBV6-3 with TRBJ2-7; D is possibly TRBD2 (6 bases). Trimming took 2 bases from V and 4 from J, leaving 12 bases between them. Germline CDR1 reads MNHEY; CDR2 reads SVGEGT. The CDR3 covers 14 residues. The CDR3 DNA is TGTGCCAGCAGTTACGAGGCGGGACCTTACGAGCAGTACTTC. Translation gives CASSYEAGPYEQYF.

This clonotype was recorded many times. V is TRBV24-1 and J is TRBJ2-3; D unresolved. Germline loops: CDR1 KGHDR, CDR2 SFDVKD. V gave up 8 bases and J gave up 2 bases, with 10 bases separating them. This CDR3 spans 13 amino acids. The CDR3: CATNDGTTDTQYF. In nucleotides, the CDR3 is TGTGCCACCAATGACGGAACCACAGATACGCAGTATTTT.

The J gene is TRBJ2-3, the V gene TRBV3-1; TRBD2 aligns across 11 bases. In germline, CDR1 is LGHDT, CDR2 YNNKEL (reference sequence). CDR3 length: 16 residues. The trim removed 6 bases at V and 6 bases at J, leaving 11 bases unmatched. The CDR3 protein is CASSSGSGRATDTQYF. The CDR3 DNA sequence: TGTGCCAGCAGTTCCGGTAGCGGGAGGGCCACCGATACGCAGTATTTT.

Ten or more counts support this clonotype. The J gene is TRBJ2-2, the V gene TRBV12-5, with 7 nucleotides matching TRBD2. The CDR3 has 14 residues. J gave up 5 bases and V 4 bases, and 4 bases lay outside the gene matches. Germline V gives CDR1 LGHNT, CDR2 FRNRAP. The CDR3 region has the DNA TGTGCTAGTGGTTCCTCGGGGGGAACCGGGGAGCTGTTTTTT. Its translation: CASGSSGGTGELFF.

This clonotype turned up a few times. The chain couples TRBV3-1 to TRBJ1-5; no clear D. The CDR3 extends over 14 amino acids. V lost 0 bases and J 4 bases, leaving 7 bases between the germline ends. Germline assignment: CDR1 LGHDT and CDR2 YNNKEL (reference sequence). As DNA, the CDR3 is TGTGCCAGCAGCCAAGACTTGGGGAATCAGCCCCAGCATTTT. It codes for CASSQDLGNQPQHF.

The gene calls are TRBV9 and TRBJ2-3, with 7 positions matching TRBD2. Losses at the gene ends were 0 bases for V and 3 bases for J; bases not matched to a gene: 7. Per germline, CDR1 SGDLS and CDR2 YYNGEE. The CDR3 is made up of 16 amino acids. CDR3 loop: CASSVGAGARTDTQYF. The DNA of the CDR3 is TGTGCCAGCAGCGTAGGGGCGGGAGCGAGGACAGATACGCAGTATTTT.